Below, one TCR beta chain is given with its context. Its antigen remains unknown. TCRdb processed the RT-PCR reads anew with MiXCR; each CDR3 protein has one entry. The sample has 450,000 to 500,000 distinct CDR3 sequences; 11% are singletons. Germline CDR1 is MNHEY and CDR2 is SVGAGI. The V segment lost 4 bases and the J segment 3 bases; nucleotides outside the gene matches: 14. The CDR3 consists of 18 residues. This sample is part of a study of response to subunit inactivated influenza vaccine. Study-wide results and caveats: Researchers suggested that each seasonal influenza vaccination recruits few new T cells.

The chain couples TRBV6-5 to TRBJ2-1; 8 nucleotides agree with TRBD1. This receptor was identified in a man between 45 and 60 years old who received an inactivated influenza vaccine. Sequenced here: PBMCs from blood, sampled 45 days after vaccination. In DNA, the CDR3 is TGTGCCAGCAGTTCCTTCGTCCAGACAGGGGAACTCTACAATGAGCAGTTCTTC. Its translation is CASSSFVQTGELYNEQFF.